This T cell receptor beta chain was sequenced for a study of OX40 agonist ivuxolimab in advanced cancers. With regard to this clone: The junction does not match germline at one end; this may be a read error.

The CDR3 consists of 15 residues. Germline CDR1 reads MNHNS; CDR2 reads SASEGT. TCRdb keeps only in-frame clones here, not all; method: immunoSEQ multiplex PCR. The table has some 10,000 clones, roughly 78% seen once. The chain recombines TRBV6-1 with TRBJ2-7; 9 positions agree with TRBD2. The receptor was derived from an adult with an advanced solid tumor such as melanoma, head and neck, liver or kidney cancer. The specimen comprised CD4+ or CD8+ T cells sorted from blood, sampled in a trial of the OX40 agonist ivuxolimab. DNA of the CDR3: TGTGCCAGCAGTGAAGCTAGCGGGAGCTCCTACGGGCAGTACTTC. Translation: CASSEASGSSYGQYF.